Listed below are T cell receptor beta chains from one sample, sequenced in a study of regulatory T cells in long-lasting Graves disease. TCRdb re-called the multiplex PCR reads through MiXCR, storing one row per CDR3 protein. The sample contains approximately 560,000 distinct CDR3 sequences, around 16% of which appear only once. These data also featured in a second study, about T cells in Graves' hyperthyroidism and ophthalmopathy.

The specimen was peripheral blood mononuclear cells (PBMCs), collected at new diagnosis, from a patient treated with antithyroid drugs. Receptors originate from a man between 18 and 35 years old with Graves disease. CDR3s include the opening cysteine and the closing phenylalanine or tryptophan. A D gene is named only where the DNA matches it firmly. Not every row has a clone size; where given, it reads once, few, many or a size class.

V gene: TRBV9
clone size: -
J gene: TRBJ2-1
D gene: TRBD2
CDR3 protein: CASSVAPTSGRGNEQFF
CDR3 DNA: TGTGCCAGCAGCGTAGCTCCGACTAGCGGGAGAGGGAATGAGCAGTTCTTC

V gene: TRBV18
clone size: many
J gene: TRBJ1-4
D gene: -
CDR3 protein: CASSQSNEKLFF
CDR3 DNA: TGTGCCAGCTCACAGTCTAATGAAAAACTGTTTTTT

V gene: TRBV3-1
clone size: few
J gene: TRBJ2-1
D gene: TRBD2
CDR3 protein: CASSQEVGLAPSWNEQFF
CDR3 DNA: TGTGCCAGCAGCCAAGAAGTGGGACTAGCCCCAAGCTGGAATGAGCAGTTCTTC

V gene: TRBV11-2
clone size: many
J gene: TRBJ2-1
D gene: -
CDR3 protein: CASSLVLGQFF
CDR3 DNA: TGTGCCAGCAGCTTAGTTTTGGGGCAGTTCTTC

V gene: TRBV2
clone size: many
J gene: TRBJ2-1
D gene: TRBD2
CDR3 protein: CASTREAWDNEQFF
CDR3 DNA: TGTGCCAGCACGCGGGAGGCGTGGGACAATGAGCAGTTCTTC

V gene: TRBV19
clone size: -
J gene: TRBJ2-7
D gene: TRBD2
CDR3 protein: CASSTRASGYYEQYF
CDR3 DNA: TGTGCCAGTAGTACGAGGGCTAGCGGTTACTACGAGCAGTACTTC

V gene: TRBV2
clone size: -
J gene: TRBJ2-7
D gene: -
CDR3 protein: CASSVYRSYEQYF
CDR3 DNA: TGTGCCAGCAGTGTTTATCGGAGCTACGAGCAGTACTTC

V gene: TRBV7-3
clone size: many
J gene: TRBJ2-5
D gene: -
CDR3 protein: CASSVMPGRAETQYF
CDR3 DNA: TGTGCCAGCAGCGTAATGCCAGGGAGAGCGGAGACCCAGTACTTC

V gene: TRBV25-1
clone size: -
J gene: TRBJ2-3
D gene: TRBD2
CDR3 protein: CASSPGTSGRATDTQYF
CDR3 DNA: TGTGCCAGCAGTCCCGGGACTAGCGGGAGAGCCACAGATACGCAGTATTTT

V gene: TRBV11-2
clone size: many
J gene: TRBJ2-7
D gene: -
CDR3 protein: CASSSERGSEQYF
CDR3 DNA: TGTGCCAGCAGCTCGGAGCGCGGAAGCGAGCAGTACTTC

V gene: TRBV27
clone size: few
J gene: TRBJ2-7
D gene: -
CDR3 protein: CASSWASPRDEQYF
CDR3 DNA: TGTGCCAGCAGTTGGGCTAGTCCAAGGGACGAGCAGTACTTC

V gene: TRBV4-1
clone size: -
J gene: TRBJ2-7
D gene: -
CDR3 protein: CASSPLESSYNEQYF
CDR3 DNA: TGCGCCAGCAGCCCCCTTGAAAGCTCCTACAACGAGCAGTACTTC

V gene: TRBV11-1
clone size: -
J gene: TRBJ2-1
D gene: TRBD2
CDR3 protein: CASSLAGLAGGPGEQFF
CDR3 DNA: TGTGCCAGCAGCTTAGCAGGACTAGCGGGAGGGCCGGGTGAGCAGTTCTTC

V gene: TRBV19
clone size: few
J gene: TRBJ2-3
D gene: -
CDR3 protein: CASSPGTSEADTQYF
CDR3 DNA: TGTGCCAGTAGTCCCGGGACGTCTGAAGCAGATACGCAGTATTTT

V gene: TRBV28
clone size: -
J gene: TRBJ2-1
D gene: TRBD2
CDR3 protein: CASSFAGDKNEQFF
CDR3 DNA: TGTGCCAGCAGTTTCGCGGGAGATAAGAATGAGCAGTTCTTC

V gene: TRBV7-9
clone size: many
J gene: TRBJ2-7
D gene: -
CDR3 protein: CASSPPRGAALREQYF
CDR3 DNA: TGTGCCAGCAGCCCGCCCAGGGGTGCAGCTCTTCGCGAGCAGTACTTC

V gene: TRBV2
clone size: few
J gene: TRBJ1-2
D gene: TRBD1
CDR3 protein: CASSPTGGGNYGYTF
CDR3 DNA: TGTGCCAGCAGTCCGACAGGGGGAGGTAACTATGGCTACACCTTC

V gene: TRBV2
clone size: -
J gene: TRBJ1-1
D gene: -
CDR3 protein: CASSTGRRNTEAFF
CDR3 DNA: TGTGCCAGCAGTACCGGACGGAGAAACACTGAAGCTTTCTTT

V gene: TRBV7-8
clone size: many
J gene: TRBJ2-5
D gene: -
CDR3 protein: CASFPFGRQLGTQYF
CDR3 DNA: TGTGCCAGCTTTCCTTTCGGACGGCAGTTGGGGACCCAGTACTTC

V gene: TRBV28
clone size: many
J gene: TRBJ2-5
D gene: -
CDR3 protein: CASRDPGETQYF
CDR3 DNA: TGTGCCAGCCGGGACCCCGGAGAGACCCAGTACTTC

V gene: TRBV19
clone size: few
J gene: TRBJ2-7
D gene: TRBD1
CDR3 protein: CASSDRGRWSEQYF
CDR3 DNA: TGTGCCAGTAGTGACAGGGGGCGTTGGTCCGAGCAGTACTTC

V gene: TRBV2
clone size: few
J gene: TRBJ2-6
D gene: -
CDR3 protein: CASSDSRGANVLTF
CDR3 DNA: TGTGCCAGCAGTGACTCGCGGGGGGCCAACGTCCTGACTTTC